This T cell receptor beta chain originates from a study of blood T cell repertoires in COVID-19 (dated by TCRdb to 2018 to 2020). With regard to the full study: Samples covering the acute and convalescent phases of COVID-19 were provided by collaborators in the United States, Italy and Spain. The prospective study material was composed of cDNA or gDNA derived from T cells, B-cell-depleted T cells, or PBMCs. The dataset comprised deeply sampled blood TCRbeta repertoires from subjects exposed to, actively infected with, or recovered from COVID-19. The repertoires were released in a freely available public database meant as a resource for research on the immune response to SARS-CoV-2. Samples came from the ongoing ImmuneRACE study (first 160 participants) plus 1,254 subjects from 6 global collaborators. Nearly every sample came with metadata listing a de-identified subject ID, COVID-19 status, age in years and sex. HLA class I and class II types, where available, came from metadata supplied by the sample provider rather than from assay-based typing.

In Seattle, one collaborating source enrolled patients while the infection was active and tracked those patients longitudinally over the course of disease. Each collaborating institution followed its own protocols to collect whole blood in K2EDTA tubes. For TCRbeta analysis, collaborators shipped samples as frozen whole blood, isolated PBMCs, or DNA extracted from either of those sample types. About this clone itself: There is no known antigen for this receptor. No much larger clone is present one base from it, and per-base qualities are unavailable.

The research as a whole found: The amount of clinical and demographic metadata varied by source and participant and was provided uncurated.

The immunoSEQ Assay, a bias-controlled multiplex PCR, was used to amplify TCRbeta CDR3 regions from genomic DNA. The authors' analysis ran thus. Nucleated cell counts per sample were estimated from amplification of reference gene primers within the assay. To quantify the absolute abundance of each unique TCRbeta CDR3 rearrangement, sequence reads were collapsed and filtered. For each sample, productive Simpson clonality was calculated by taking the square root of Simpson's diversity index across productive rearrangements. Not all clones reach the TCRdb copy of this immuneACCESS table, which keeps in-frame sequences only. Checked studies attribute under half of the gap to unresolved V genes and leave the rest unexplained. V, J and clone size derive from that table, while D and trimming were established from the DNA sequence. The sample table contains some 60,000 clones; only one count was recorded for 84% of them. Together, the top ten hold about a tenth of the sample.

The CDR3 covers 15 residues, taking in both the cysteine and the phenylalanine. CDR3 DNA only is kept here, 45 bases in frame from base 1. Clipping removes 7 bases from V and 7 bases from J, with 6 as the unmatched junction base count. The germline V gene gives CDR1 as MRHNA and CDR2 as SNTAGT. The TCR was taken from a man at least 80 years old with COVID-19, enrolled during active disease. The specimen was peripheral blood. The V gene is TRBV6-4 and the J gene is TRBJ1-6, with 11 central nucleotides matching TRBD1. In nucleotide form, the sequence is TGTGCCAGCACACGGGACAGGGGGACCAATTCACCCCTCCACTTT. It translates to CASTRDRGTNSPLHF.